A selection of T cell receptor beta chains follows, all from one sample in a study of T cells after yellow fever vaccination. TCRdb itself ran the 5' RACE reads through MiXCR, one entry per CDR3 protein. In the table there are 150,000 to 200,000 distinct CDR3 sequences, about a tenth of which are singletons. Material: CD8+ T cells sorted from PBMCs, obtained 45 days after the yellow fever booster vaccination. The receptors originated from a man between 18 and 35 years old who received the YFV17D yellow fever vaccine. The CDR3 runs from the conserved cysteine through the conserved F or W. A D gene is named only where the DNA matches it firmly. The size of a clone is reported for some rows only, either as once, few or many, or as a class for expanded clones.

d_call	v_call	clone_size	j_call	cdr3_aa	cdr3_nt
-	TRBV12-3/TRBV12-4	-	TRBJ1-6	CASSPESGRDGVVYNSPLHF	TGTGCCAGCAGTCCAGAGAGCGGCAGGGATGGAGTGGTCTATAATTCACCCCTCCACTTT
TRBD1	TRBV6-5	many	TRBJ2-2	CASSYRDRGRGELFF	TGTGCCAGCAGTTATCGGGACAGGGGTCGCGGGGAGCTGTTTTTT
-	TRBV4-1	-	TRBJ1-1	CASSQVAQGGENTEAFF	TGCGCCAGCAGCCAAGTAGCCCAAGGGGGGGAAAACACTGAAGCTTTCTTT
-	TRBV4-1	-	TRBJ1-1	CASSRGTALNTEAFF	TGCGCCAGCAGCCGAGGGACGGCTTTGAACACTGAAGCTTTCTTT
TRBD1	TRBV6-5	many	TRBJ1-2	CASSYRGRDGYTF	TGTGCCAGCAGTTACAGGGGGCGAGACGGCTACACCTTC
-	TRBV7-2	-	TRBJ2-1	CASSYLEGEQFF	TGTGCCAGCAGCTACCTGGAGGGGGAGCAGTTCTTC
TRBD1	TRBV7-8	many	TRBJ2-1	CASSSIAQGQGFREQFF	TGTGCCAGCAGCTCAATAGCGCAGGGACAGGGGTTTCGTGAGCAGTTCTTC
TRBD2	TRBV15	few	TRBJ2-5	CATSGSGGPETQYF	TGTGCCACCAGCGGGTCGGGGGGGCCGGAGACCCAGTACTTC
-	TRBV6-6	many	TRBJ1-1	CASRPRGDLNTEAFF	TGTGCCAGCAGACCTCGGGGGGACCTGAACACTGAAGCTTTCTTT
-	TRBV12-3/TRBV12-4	-	TRBJ2-1	CASSFLGDEQFF	TGTGCCAGCAGTTTCCTGGGGGATGAGCAGTTCTTC
-	TRBV5-1	few	TRBJ2-3	CASSGRLQYTQYF	TGCGCCAGCAGCGGACGACTACAATATACGCAGTATTTT
-	TRBV5-5	-	TRBJ2-5	CASSLQGLPGTQYF	TGTGCCAGCAGCCTACAGGGACTCCCAGGGACCCAGTACTTC
TRBD1	TRBV6-2/TRBV6-3	once	TRBJ1-2	CASRAYRQGGSEGYTF	TGTGCCAGCAGAGCGTATCGACAGGGGGGATCCGAAGGCTACACCTTC
-	TRBV20-1	many	TRBJ2-1	CSATARTGRWHEQFF	TGCAGTGCCACAGCCCGGACGGGACGGTGGCATGAGCAGTTCTTC
TRBD1	TRBV9	-	TRBJ2-1	CASSLGTGGLDEQFF	TGTGCCAGCAGCCTAGGGACAGGGGGTTTGGATGAGCAGTTCTTC
TRBD2	TRBV20-1	few	TRBJ2-3	CSARASITYSGGGNTQYF	TGCAGTGCTAGAGCATCAATCACTTATAGCGGGGGTGGGAATACGCAGTATTTT
-	TRBV4-3	-	TRBJ2-1	CASSQVPERGRKVEQFF	TGCGCCAGCAGCCAAGTCCCGGAGAGGGGGAGAAAAGTCGAGCAGTTCTTC
-	TRBV6-8	many	TRBJ2-5	CASGMAVAVETQYF	TGTGCCAGCGGCATGGCGGTGGCGGTAGAGACCCAGTACTTC
-	TRBV29-1	few	TRBJ2-7	CSVEIGSPYEQYF	TGCAGCGTTGAAATCGGCAGTCCCTACGAGCAGTACTTC
TRBD1	TRBV9	-	TRBJ2-5	CASSLGDRGPWETQYF	TGTGCCAGCAGCTTAGGCGACAGGGGGCCTTGGGAGACCCAGTACTTC
-	TRBV30	-	TRBJ1-6	CAWSVISNSPLHF	TGTGCCTGGAGTGTCATCAGTAATTCACCCCTCCACTTT
-	TRBV6-5	few	TRBJ1-2	CASSTINVGYYGYTF	TGTGCCAGCAGTACCATAAACGTAGGGTACTATGGCTACACCTTC
-	TRBV7-2	-	TRBJ1-4	CASSLDPGLSEKLFF	TGTGCCAGCAGCTTAGATCCGGGGTTGAGTGAAAAACTGTTTTTT
TRBD1	TRBV10-3	-	TRBJ1-2	CATRDRGRPIYGYTF	TGTGCCACTCGAGACAGGGGGCGCCCCATCTATGGCTACACCTTC